This T cell receptor beta chain was sequenced in a study of T cells in Graves' hyperthyroidism and ophthalmopathy. Researchers amplified the TCR beta CDR3 regions from RNA transcripts. First-round RT-PCR targeting the TCR CDR3 was performed with the HTBI primer set. MiXCR was run by TCRdb on the multiplex PCR reads, yielding one entry per CDR3 protein. The sample holds roughly 330,000 distinct CDR3 sequences, about 15% seen once. The study's findings and limits: Most expanded thyroid clonotypes above 0.001 also appeared in blood.

Diagnosis relied on clinical symptoms, serum thyroxine and TRAb, thyroid ultrasound and orbital computed tomography. Out of approximately 10 ml of fresh peripheral blood came the PBMCs. This clonotype was counted between two and nine times. Its antigen remains unidentified. The V gene's germline CDR1 is MNHNS and CDR2 SASEGT. Between the trimmed V and J ends, which lost 2 bases and 6 bases, there was a span of 17 bases. The CDR3 is made up of 16 amino acids. The sequence derives from a man between 25 and 39 years old with Graves' hyperthyroidism. The J gene is TRBJ1-5, the V gene TRBV6-1; a possible D gene is TRBD1 (6 bases). Sequencing was performed on blood. The CDR3 DNA follows: TGTGCCAGCAGTGAACTACCGACAGGCGGTCGTCAGCCCCAGCATTTT. Its protein is CASSELPTGGRQPQHF.